This T cell receptor (beta chain) was profiled in a study of T cells expressing NK-cell markers. As for the study in general: Researchers got TCR beta repertoires out of sorted CD3+CD56+NKG2C+, CD3+CD56+NKG2C- and CD3+CD56-NKG2C+ T cells.

General study results and limits: Of CD8+ T cells, about 1.0-8% belonged to dominant NKG2C+ clonotypes in 5 to 7 donors.

The CDR3 has 17 amino acids. The germline gives CDR1 SGHRS, CDR2 YFSETQ. The cDNA for TCR beta came from 5'RACE template switching with UMIs. TCRdb reprocessed the 5' RACE reads and keeps a single row for each CDR3 protein, giving no DNA. The repertoire table contains 300,000 to 500,000 distinct CDR3 sequences. A remark on this clonotype: Its target is not known.

The rearrangement links TRBV5-1 to TRBJ2-3; TCRdb selects TRBD1, and the lack of DNA leaves this call unchecked. Sequences were obtained from blood T cells: a sorted CD56 or NKG2C T cell subset, CD4+ or CD8+ T cells, or bulk PBMC T cells (not recorded which). The sequence was collected from a woman aged 45-65 years in good health. CDR3 residues: CASSLVPGKGGTDTQYF.